This T cell receptor beta chain originates from a study of T cell responses to AZD1222 COVID-19 vaccine. The CDR3 is made up of 15 amino acids. The germline V and J ends were trimmed by 3 bases and 1 base, with 11 bases remaining between them. Germline V gene lookup returns CDR1 LNHDA and CDR2 SQIVND (reference sequence). This table comes from immunoSEQ multiplex PCR, and its TCRdb copy is limited to in-frame clones, with some not included. The profile shows about 57,000 clones, roughly 86% of them singletons. The rearrangement uses TRBV19 and TRBJ2-3; D possibly corresponds to TRBD1 (6 bases). This sample comprised peripheral blood, obtained on day 0 of AZD1222 vaccination. The source of this sequence is an adult in good health. The CDR3 reads CASSIGQFRTDTQYF. In nucleotides, the CDR3 is TGTGCCAGTAGTATCGGACAGTTCCGCACAGATACGCAGTATTTT.